This TCR beta chain was retrieved from a study of radiotherapy plus CTLA-4 blockade in lung cancer. Produced via immunoSEQ multiplex PCR; TCRdb's table is partial and in-frame only. This table has 86,000 or so clones, over 70% appearing once. Germline assignment: CDR1 SGHRS and CDR2 YFSETQ. Trimming shortened V by 2 bases and J by 0 bases, and 5 bases separated the two germline ends. The CDR3 is made up of 13 amino acids. Note on this clone: Its antigen remains unidentified.

Overall study findings and caveats: Early blood T cell clone dynamics, with interferon-beta, were reported to best predict response.

Material: peripheral blood, obtained from a patient treated with radiotherapy plus ipilimumab. The chain uses TRBV5-1 and TRBJ1-1, with D hard to call. The source of this sequence is a human donor with non-small cell lung cancer who had a partial response to radiotherapy plus ipilimumab. Some clones in this sample may be carry-over from other donors' samples. CDR3 region: CASSFNLNTEAFF. CDR3 DNA sequence: TGCGCCAGCAGCTTTAATTTGAACACTGAAGCTTTCTTT.